This T cell receptor (beta chain) is drawn from a study of cytomegalovirus exposure and HLA in healthy donors. V dropped 7 bases and J dropped 0; count of bases not matched to a gene: 9. Germline V gene sequence: CDR1 MDHEN, CDR2 SYDVKM. The length of the CDR3 is 15 residues. The PCR was carried out with 60 Vbeta primers and 13 Jbeta primers. Libraries were prepared by immunoSEQ multiplex PCR; TCRdb keeps only in-frame clonotypes and omits some of them. The table includes under 200,000 clones, around 63% detected once. Sequenced sample: PBMCs. The rearrangement joins TRBV28 to TRBJ2-7; 7 nucleotides agree with TRBD1. The sequence came from a woman in her late teens or twenties in good health and CMV-seropositive. The CDR3, as DNA: TGTGCCAGCAAACCTCCCGGGACAGCCTCCTACGAGCAGTACTTC. Its translation is CASKPPGTASYEQYF.